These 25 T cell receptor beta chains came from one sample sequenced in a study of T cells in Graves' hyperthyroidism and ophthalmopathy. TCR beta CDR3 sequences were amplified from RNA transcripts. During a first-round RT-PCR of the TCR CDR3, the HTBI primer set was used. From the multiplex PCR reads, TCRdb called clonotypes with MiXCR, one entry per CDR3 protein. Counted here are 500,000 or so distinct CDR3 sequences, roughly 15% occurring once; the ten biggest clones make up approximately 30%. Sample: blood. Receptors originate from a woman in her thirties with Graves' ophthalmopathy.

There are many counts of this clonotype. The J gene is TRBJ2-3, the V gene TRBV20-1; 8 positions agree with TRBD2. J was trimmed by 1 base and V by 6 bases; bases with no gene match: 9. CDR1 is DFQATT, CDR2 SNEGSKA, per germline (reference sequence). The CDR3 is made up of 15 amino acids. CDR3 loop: CSAVTSGQRTDTQYF. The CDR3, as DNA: TGCAGTGCGGTTACTAGCGGACAACGCACAGATACGCAGTATTTT.

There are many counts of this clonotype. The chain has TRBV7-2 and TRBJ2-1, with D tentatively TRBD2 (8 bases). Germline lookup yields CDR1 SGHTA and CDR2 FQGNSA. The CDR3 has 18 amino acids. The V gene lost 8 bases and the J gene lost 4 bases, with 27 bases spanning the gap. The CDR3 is CASRVRAGGLGPYNEQFF. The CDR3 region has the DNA TGTGCCAGCCGCGTCCGGGCAGGGGGACTAGGCCCTTACAATGAGCAGTTCTTC.

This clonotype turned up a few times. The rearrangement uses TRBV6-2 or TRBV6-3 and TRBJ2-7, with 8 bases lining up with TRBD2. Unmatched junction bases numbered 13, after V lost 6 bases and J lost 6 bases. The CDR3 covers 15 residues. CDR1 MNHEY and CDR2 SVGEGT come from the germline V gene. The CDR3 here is CASSPDPGGPFEQYF. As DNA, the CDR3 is TGTGCCAGCAGCCCAGACCCGGGAGGGCCATTCGAGCAGTACTTC.

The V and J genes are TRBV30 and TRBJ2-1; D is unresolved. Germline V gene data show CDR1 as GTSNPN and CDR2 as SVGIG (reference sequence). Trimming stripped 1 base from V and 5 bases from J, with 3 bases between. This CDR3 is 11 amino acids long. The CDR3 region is CAWSGDNEQFF. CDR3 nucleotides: TGTGCCTGGAGTGGAGACAATGAGCAGTTCTTC.

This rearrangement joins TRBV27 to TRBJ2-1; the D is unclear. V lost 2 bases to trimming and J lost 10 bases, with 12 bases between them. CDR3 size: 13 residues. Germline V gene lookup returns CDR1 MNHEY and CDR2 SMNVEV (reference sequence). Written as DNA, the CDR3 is TGTGCCAGCAGTTTAGGTAGCTTGGGCGAGCAGTTCTTC. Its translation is CASSLGSLGEQFF.

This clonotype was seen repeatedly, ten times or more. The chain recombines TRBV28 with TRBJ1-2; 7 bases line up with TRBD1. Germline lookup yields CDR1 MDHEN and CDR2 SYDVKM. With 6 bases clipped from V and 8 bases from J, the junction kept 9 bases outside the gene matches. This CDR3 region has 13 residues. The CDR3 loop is CASRTGSVEGYTF. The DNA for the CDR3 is TGTGCCAGCAGGACAGGGTCGGTTGAGGGCTACACCTTC.

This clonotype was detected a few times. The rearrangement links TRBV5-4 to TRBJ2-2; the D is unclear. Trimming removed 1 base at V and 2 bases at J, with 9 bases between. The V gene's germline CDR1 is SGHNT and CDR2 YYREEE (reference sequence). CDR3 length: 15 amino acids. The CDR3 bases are TGTGCCAGCAGCTTGATGCCTTTAAACACCGGGGAGCTGTTTTTT. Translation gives CASSLMPLNTGELFF.

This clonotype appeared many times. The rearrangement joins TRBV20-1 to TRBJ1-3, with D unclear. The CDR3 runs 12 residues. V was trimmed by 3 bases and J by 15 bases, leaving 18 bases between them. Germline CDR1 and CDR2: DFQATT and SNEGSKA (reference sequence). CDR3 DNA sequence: TGCAGTGCTAGGCTAGCCGATGGAGGGCAATATTTT. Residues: CSARLADGGQYF.

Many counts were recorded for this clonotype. This CDR3 is CASSLAIPQDSAVNYIQYF. The CDR3 nucleotides are TGTGCCAGCAGCTTAGCGATCCCTCAGGATTCGGCTGTTAACTACATTCAGTACTTC. This chain links TRBV7-2 with TRBJ2-4, with unresolved D. This CDR3 region has 19 residues. Trimming left V 0 bases short and J 8 bases short, with 26 bases between. CDR1 and CDR2 (germline): SGHTA, FQGNSA.

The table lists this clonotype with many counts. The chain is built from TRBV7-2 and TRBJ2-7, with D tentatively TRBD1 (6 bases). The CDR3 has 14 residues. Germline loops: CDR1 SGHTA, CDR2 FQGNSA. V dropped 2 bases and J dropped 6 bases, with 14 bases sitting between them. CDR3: CASSLSSRGAEQYF. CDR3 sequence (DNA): TGTGCCAGCAGCTTATCGTCCAGGGGCGCCGAGCAGTACTTC.

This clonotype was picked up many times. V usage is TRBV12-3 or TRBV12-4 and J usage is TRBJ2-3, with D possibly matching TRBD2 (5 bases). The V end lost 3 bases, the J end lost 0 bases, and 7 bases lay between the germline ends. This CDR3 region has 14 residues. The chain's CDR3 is CASSFRGSTDTQYF. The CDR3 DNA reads TGTGCCAGCAGTTTTCGCGGGAGCACAGATACGCAGTATTTT.

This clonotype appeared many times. The DNA for the CDR3 is TGTGCCAGCAGTGCCGAACAGGGGAATAATTCACCCCTCCACTTT. It yields the protein CASSAEQGNNSPLHF. This chain joins TRBV6-1 and TRBJ1-6; 7 bases align to TRBD1. The CDR3 contains 15 residues. The germline V gene has CDR1 MNHNS and CDR2 SASEGT. Unmatched junction bases numbered 5, after V lost 4 bases and J lost 5 bases.

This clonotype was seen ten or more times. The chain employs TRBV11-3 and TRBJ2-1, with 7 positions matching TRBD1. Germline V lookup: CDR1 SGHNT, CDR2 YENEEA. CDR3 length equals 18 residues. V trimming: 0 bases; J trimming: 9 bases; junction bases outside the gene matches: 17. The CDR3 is CASSLDRVGTASAGEQFF. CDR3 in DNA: TGTGCCAGCAGCTTAGATCGAGTTGGGACAGCGTCGGCTGGTGAGCAGTTCTTC.

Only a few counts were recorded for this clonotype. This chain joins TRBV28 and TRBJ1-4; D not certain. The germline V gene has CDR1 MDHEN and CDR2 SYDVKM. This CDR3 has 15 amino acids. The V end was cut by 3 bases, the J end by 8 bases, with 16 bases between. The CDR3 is CASSFMGRGVEKLFF. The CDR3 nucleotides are TGTGCCAGCAGTTTTATGGGCCGAGGCGTAGAAAAACTGTTTTTT.

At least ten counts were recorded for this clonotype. The CDR3 sequence is CASSPQGLFEQYF. In DNA, the CDR3 is TGTGCCAGCAGCCCCCAGGGGCTTTTCGAGCAGTACTTC. The chain employs TRBV5-5 and TRBJ2-7; possible D gene TRBD1, 6 bases. The CDR3 consists of 13 residues. The V end lost 4 bases, the J end lost 6 bases, and 14 bases lay between the germline ends. Germline CDR1 is SGHKS and CDR2 is YYEKEE (reference sequence).

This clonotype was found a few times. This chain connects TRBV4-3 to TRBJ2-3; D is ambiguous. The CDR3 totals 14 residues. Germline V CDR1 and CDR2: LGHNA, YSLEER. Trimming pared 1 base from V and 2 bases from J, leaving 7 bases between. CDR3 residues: CASSQVALTDTQYF. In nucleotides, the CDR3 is TGCGCCAGCAGCCAAGTCGCCCTCACAGATACGCAGTATTTT.

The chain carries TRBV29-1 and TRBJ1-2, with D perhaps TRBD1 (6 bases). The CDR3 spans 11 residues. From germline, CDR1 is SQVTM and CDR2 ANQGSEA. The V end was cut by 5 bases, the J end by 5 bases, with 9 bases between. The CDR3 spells CSVTGTYGYTF. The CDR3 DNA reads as TGCAGCGTTACAGGGACGTATGGCTACACCTTC. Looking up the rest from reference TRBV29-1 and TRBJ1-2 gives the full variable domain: SAVISQKPSRDICQRGTSLTIQCQVDSQVTMMFWYRQQPGQSLTLIATANQGSEATYESGFVIDKFPISRPNLTFSTLTVSNMSPEDSSIYLCSVTGTYGYTFGSGTRLTVV.

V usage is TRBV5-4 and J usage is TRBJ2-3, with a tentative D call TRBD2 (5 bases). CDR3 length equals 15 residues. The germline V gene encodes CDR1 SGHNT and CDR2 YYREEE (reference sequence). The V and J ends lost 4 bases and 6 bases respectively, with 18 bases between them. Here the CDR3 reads CASSRSGSGSDTQYF. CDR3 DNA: TGTGCCAGCAGCCGGAGCGGATCCGGATCGGATACGCAGTATTTT. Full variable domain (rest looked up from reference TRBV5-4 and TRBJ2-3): ETGVTQSPTHLIKTRGQQVTLRCSSQSGHNTVSWYQQALGQGPQFIFQYYREEENGRGNFPPRFSGLQFPNYSSELNVNALELDDSALYLCASSRSGSGSDTQYFGPGTRLTVL.

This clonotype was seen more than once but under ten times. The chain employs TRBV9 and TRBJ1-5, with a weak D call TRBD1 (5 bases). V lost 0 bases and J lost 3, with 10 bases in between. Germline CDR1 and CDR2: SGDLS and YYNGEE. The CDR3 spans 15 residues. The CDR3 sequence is CASSVGGGTNQPQHF. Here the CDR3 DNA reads TGTGCCAGCAGCGTAGGGGGGGGGACCAATCAGCCCCAGCATTTT. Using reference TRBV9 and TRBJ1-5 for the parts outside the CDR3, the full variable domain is DSGVTQTPKHLITATGQRVTLRCSPRSGDLSVYWYQQSLDQGLQFLIQYYNGEERAKGNILERFSAQQFPDLHSELNLSSLELGDSALYFCASSVGGGTNQPQHFGDGTRLSIL.

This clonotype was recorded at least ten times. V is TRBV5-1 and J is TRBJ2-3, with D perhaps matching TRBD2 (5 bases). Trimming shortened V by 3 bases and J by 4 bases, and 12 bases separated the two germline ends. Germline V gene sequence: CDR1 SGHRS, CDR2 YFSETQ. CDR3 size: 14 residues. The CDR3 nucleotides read TGCGCCAGCAGCTCTCGTGGAGGCCCAGATACGCAGTATTTT. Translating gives CASSSRGGPDTQYF.

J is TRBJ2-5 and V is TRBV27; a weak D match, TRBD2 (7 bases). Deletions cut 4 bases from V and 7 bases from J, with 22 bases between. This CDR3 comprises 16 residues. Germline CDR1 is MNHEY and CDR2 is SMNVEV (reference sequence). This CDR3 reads CASSSLPGQPGGTQYF. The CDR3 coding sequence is TGTGCCAGCAGTTCGTTACCGGGACAACCGGGGGGGACCCAGTACTTC.

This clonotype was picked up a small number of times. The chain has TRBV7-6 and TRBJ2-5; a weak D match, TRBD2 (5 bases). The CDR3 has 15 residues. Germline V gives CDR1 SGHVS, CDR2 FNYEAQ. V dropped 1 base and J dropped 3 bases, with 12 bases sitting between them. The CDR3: CASSLGRVREETQYF. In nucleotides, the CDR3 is TGTGCCAGCAGCTTAGGGCGGGTTCGCGAAGAGACCCAGTACTTC.

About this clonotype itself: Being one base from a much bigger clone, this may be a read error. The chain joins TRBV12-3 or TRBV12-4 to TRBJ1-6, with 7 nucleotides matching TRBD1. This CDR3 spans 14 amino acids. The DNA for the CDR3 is TGTGCCAGCAGCCGAGGGGGCCGGGGTTCACCCCTCCGCTTT. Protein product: CASSRGGRGSPLRF.

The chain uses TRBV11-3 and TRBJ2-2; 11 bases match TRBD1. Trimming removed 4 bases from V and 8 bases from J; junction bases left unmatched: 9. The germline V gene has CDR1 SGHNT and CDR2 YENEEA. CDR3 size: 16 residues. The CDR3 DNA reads TGTGCCAGCAGCTACGCCGGGACAGGGGGGTCGGGGGAGCTGTTTTTT. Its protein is CASSYAGTGGSGELFF.

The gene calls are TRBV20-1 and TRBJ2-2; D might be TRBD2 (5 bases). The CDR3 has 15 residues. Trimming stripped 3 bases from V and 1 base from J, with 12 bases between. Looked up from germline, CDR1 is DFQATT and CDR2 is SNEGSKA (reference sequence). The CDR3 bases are TGCAGTGCTAGGAAACTAGTTTTGAACACCGGGGAGCTGTTTTTT. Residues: CSARKLVLNTGELFF.